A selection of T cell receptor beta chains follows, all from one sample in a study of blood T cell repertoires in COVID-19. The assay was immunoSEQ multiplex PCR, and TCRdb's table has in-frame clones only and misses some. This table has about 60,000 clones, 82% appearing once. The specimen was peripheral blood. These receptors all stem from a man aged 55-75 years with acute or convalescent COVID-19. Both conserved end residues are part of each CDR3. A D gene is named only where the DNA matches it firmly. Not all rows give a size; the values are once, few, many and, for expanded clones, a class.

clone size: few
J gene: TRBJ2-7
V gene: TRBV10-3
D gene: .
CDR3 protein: CAISEPTRAYEQYF
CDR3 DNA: TGTGCCATCAGTGAGCCGACTAGGGCCTACGAGCAGTACTTC

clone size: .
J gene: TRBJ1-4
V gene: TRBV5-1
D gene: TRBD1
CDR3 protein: CASSLDRQGGEKLFF
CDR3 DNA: TGCGCCAGCAGCTTGGATAGACAGGGTGGGGAAAAACTGTTTTTT

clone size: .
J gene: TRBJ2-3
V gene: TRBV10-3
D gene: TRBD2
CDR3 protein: CAISETPQRGDSTDTQYF
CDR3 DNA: TGTGCCATCAGTGAGACACCTCAGCGGGGCGATAGCACAGATACGCAGTATTTT

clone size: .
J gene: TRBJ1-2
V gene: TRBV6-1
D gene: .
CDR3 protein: CASSENGGSYGYTF
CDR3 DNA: TGTGCCAGCAGTGAGAACGGGGGAAGCTATGGCTACACCTTC

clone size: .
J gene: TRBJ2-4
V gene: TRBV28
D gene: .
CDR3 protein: CASSLRGKDIQYF
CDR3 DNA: TGTGCCAGCAGTTTACGGGGAAAAGACATTCAGTACTTC

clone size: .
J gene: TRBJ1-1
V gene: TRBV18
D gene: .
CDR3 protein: CASSPGQNTEAFF
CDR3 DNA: TGTGCCAGCTCCCCCGGACAGAACACTGAAGCTTTCTTT

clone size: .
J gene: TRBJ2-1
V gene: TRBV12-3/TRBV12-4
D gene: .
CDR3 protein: CASISRGQQQFF
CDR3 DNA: TGTGCCAGCATCTCCCGTGGACAGCAGCAGTTCTTC

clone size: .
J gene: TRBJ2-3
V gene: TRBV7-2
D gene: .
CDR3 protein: CASSLRSPDTQYF
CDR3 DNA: TGTGCCAGCAGCTTAAGGAGCCCAGATACGCAGTATTTT

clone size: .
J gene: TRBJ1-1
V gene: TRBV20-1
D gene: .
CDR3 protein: CSSSDGGPKAFF
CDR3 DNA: TGCAGTTCAAGTGATGGGGGCCCTAAAGCTTTCTTT

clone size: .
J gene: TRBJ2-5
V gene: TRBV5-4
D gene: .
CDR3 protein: CASSFGDRQETQYF
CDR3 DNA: TGTGCCAGCAGCTTTGGAGACCGCCAAGAGACCCAGTACTTC

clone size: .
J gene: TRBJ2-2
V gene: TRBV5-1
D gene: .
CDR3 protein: CASSLVWGGTGELFF
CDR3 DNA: TGCGCCAGCAGCTTGGTCTGGGGCGGTACCGGGGAGCTGTTTTTT

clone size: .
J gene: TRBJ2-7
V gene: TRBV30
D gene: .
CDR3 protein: CAWSRLGSTLSEQYF
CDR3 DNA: TGTGCCTGGAGTAGGTTGGGCAGTACCCTCTCCGAGCAGTACTTC

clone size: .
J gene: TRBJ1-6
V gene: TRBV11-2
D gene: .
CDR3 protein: CASSLWGEGSPLHF
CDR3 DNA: TGTGCCAGCAGCTTATGGGGGGAGGGTTCACCCCTCCACTTT

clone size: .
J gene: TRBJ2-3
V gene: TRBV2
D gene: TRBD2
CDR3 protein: CASSEVAGGDTQYF
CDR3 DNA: TGTGCCAGCAGTGAAGTAGCGGGGGGAGATACGCAGTATTTT

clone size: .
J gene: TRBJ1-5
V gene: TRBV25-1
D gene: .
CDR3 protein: CASSGAGNQPQHF
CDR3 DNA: TGTGCCAGCAGTGGGGCAGGCAATCAGCCCCAGCATTTT

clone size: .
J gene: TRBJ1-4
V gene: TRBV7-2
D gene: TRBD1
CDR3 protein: CASSLTPFRTGGKLFF
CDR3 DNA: TGTGCCAGCAGCTTAACTCCCTTCCGGACAGGGGGAAAACTGTTTTTT

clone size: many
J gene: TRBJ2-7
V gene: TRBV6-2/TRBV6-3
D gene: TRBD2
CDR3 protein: CASSLSRRGGTYEQYF
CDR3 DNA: TGTGCCAGCAGCCTTAGCCGGCGGGGGGGCACCTACGAGCAGTACTTC

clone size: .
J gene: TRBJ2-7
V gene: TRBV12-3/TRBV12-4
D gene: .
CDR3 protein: CASSLTGDEQYF
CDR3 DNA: TGTGCCAGCAGTTTAACGGGGGACGAGCAGTACTTC

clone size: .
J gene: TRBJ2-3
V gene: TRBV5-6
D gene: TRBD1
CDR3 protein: CASSKGQGRAQYF
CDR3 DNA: TGTGCCAGCAGCAAGGGACAGGGAAGGGCGCAGTATTTT

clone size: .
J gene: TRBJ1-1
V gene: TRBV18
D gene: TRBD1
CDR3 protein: CASSPQDRANTEAFF
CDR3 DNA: TGTGCCAGCTCACCCCAGGACAGGGCGAACACTGAAGCTTTCTTT

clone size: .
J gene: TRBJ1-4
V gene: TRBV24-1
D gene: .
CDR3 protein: CATSEGGTVEKLFF
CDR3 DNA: TGTGCCACCAGTGAAGGAGGGACGGTTGAAAAACTGTTTTTT

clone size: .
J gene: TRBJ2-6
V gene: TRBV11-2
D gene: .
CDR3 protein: CASSPNGGSWANVLTF
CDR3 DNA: TGTGCCAGCAGCCCGAACGGGGGATCCTGGGCCAACGTCCTGACTTTC

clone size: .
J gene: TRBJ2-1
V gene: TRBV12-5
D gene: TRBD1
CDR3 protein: CASGSPGTEIQFF
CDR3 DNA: TGTGCTAGTGGTAGTCCAGGGACAGAGATCCAGTTCTTC

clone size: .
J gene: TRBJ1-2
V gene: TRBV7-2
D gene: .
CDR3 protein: CASSLDGETYGYTF
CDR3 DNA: TGTGCCAGCAGCTTAGATGGGGAGACCTATGGCTACACCTTC

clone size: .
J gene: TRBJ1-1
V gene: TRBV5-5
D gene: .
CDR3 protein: CASSFTGDTEAFF
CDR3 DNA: TGTGCCAGCAGCTTTACGGGTGACACTGAAGCTTTCTTT

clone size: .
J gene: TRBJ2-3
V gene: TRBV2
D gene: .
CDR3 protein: CASSDRGRTDTQYF
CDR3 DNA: TGTGCCAGCAGTGACCGGGGGAGGACAGATACGCAGTATTTT

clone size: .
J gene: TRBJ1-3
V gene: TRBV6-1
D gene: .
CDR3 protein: CASSDAGGNTIYF
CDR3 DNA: TGTGCCAGCAGTGACGCCGGGGGAAACACCATATATTTT

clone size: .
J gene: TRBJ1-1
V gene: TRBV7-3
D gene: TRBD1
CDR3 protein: CASSPGQPLTEAFF
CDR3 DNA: TGTGCCAGCAGCCCGGGACAGCCACTCACTGAAGCTTTCTTT

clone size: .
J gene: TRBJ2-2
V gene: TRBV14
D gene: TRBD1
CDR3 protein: CASSQVQGANTGELFF
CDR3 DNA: TGTGCCAGCAGCCAAGTGCAGGGGGCGAACACCGGGGAGCTGTTTTTT

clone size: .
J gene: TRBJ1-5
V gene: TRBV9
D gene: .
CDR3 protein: CASSVGQGWPQHF
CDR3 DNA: TGTGCCAGCAGCGTGGGTCAGGGGTGGCCCCAGCATTTT

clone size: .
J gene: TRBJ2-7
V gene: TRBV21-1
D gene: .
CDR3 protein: CARCKQAISYEQYF
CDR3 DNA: TGTGCCAGATGCAAACAGGCTATATCCTACGAGCAGTACTTC

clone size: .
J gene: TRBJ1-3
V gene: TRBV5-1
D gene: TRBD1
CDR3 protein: CASSFGQGSGNTIYF
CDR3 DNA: TGCGCCAGCAGCTTCGGACAGGGCTCTGGAAACACCATATATTTT

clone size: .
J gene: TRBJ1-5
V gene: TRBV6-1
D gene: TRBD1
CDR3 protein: CASSETGGSGQPQHF
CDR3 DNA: TGTGCCAGCAGTGAGACAGGGGGCAGCGGTCAGCCCCAGCATTTT

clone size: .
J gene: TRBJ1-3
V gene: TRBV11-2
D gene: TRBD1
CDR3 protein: CASSTGGGNTIYF
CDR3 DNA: TGTGCCAGCAGTACAGGGGGAGGAAACACCATATATTTT

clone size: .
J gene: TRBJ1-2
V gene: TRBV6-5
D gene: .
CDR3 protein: CASSPTGVEGISHTF
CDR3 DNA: TGTGCCAGCAGCCCCACCGGGGTGGAGGGCATTAGTCACACCTTC

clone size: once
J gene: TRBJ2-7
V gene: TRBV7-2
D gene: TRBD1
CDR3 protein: CASSPMGQLDEQYF
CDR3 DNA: TGTGCCAGCAGTCCGATGGGACAGCTGGACGAGCAGTACTTC